This T cell receptor (beta chain) came from a study of immune evolution from preneoplasia to lung adenocarcinoma. Study background: HLA loss of heterozygosity: 5.5% to 8.5% AIS, about 15% MIA, around 33% ADC, none AAH.

Sequencing used immunoSEQ multiplex PCR; TCRdb keeps in-frame clones, though not all of them. The data contain about 3,400 clones, just under 80% of them seen just once; the ten biggest clones take up 9% to 10%. The receptor was derived from a person aged 70 to 80 with lung adenocarcinoma. Sequenced sample: FFPE atypical adenomatous hyperplasia tissue from the lung. Subset described: atypical adenomatous hyperplasia (AAH), lung preneoplasia.

The DNA for the CDR3 is TGTGCCAGCTCAGCCCCCGGCGGGACTAATGAAAAACTGTTTTTT. This codes for CASSAPGGTNEKLFF. The rearrangement joins TRBV18 to TRBJ1-4, with no clear D. V lost 5 bases, J lost 2 bases, and 12 bases lay in between. Germline CDR1 KGHSH, CDR2 LQKENI. The CDR3 is 15 residues long.